The 9 T cell receptor beta chains reported below all come from one sample, sequenced in a study of blood T cell repertoires in COVID-19. The protocol was immunoSEQ multiplex PCR, while the TCRdb copy is restricted to in-frame clones and leaves out a portion. The data hold tens of thousands of clones, with roughly 87% observed a single time. The source material was peripheral blood. Source of these receptors: a woman aged 80 or older with active COVID-19.

V usage is TRBV24-1 and J usage is TRBJ1-2; 8 nucleotides align to TRBD1. This CDR3 is built from 15 residues. V shed 3 bases, J shed 4 bases, and the junction held 6 bases outside the gene matches. Germline CDR1 KGHDR, CDR2 SFDVKD. The CDR3 spells CATSDAGQEIYGYTF. The CDR3 DNA sequence: TGTGCCACCAGTGATGCGGGACAGGAGATCTATGGCTACACCTTC.

The chain has TRBV18 and TRBJ2-1; 8 nucleotides match TRBD1. With V trimmed by 2 bases and J by 2 bases, 5 bases remained unmatched. Germline values: CDR1 KGHSH, CDR2 LQKENI. This CDR3 region has 16 residues. CDR3 nucleotide sequence: TGTGCCAGCTCACCAAGACAGGGGATAGCCTACAATGAGCAGTTCTTC. Its protein product is CASSPRQGIAYNEQFF.

The genes are TRBV29-1 and TRBJ2-5; 7 nucleotides match TRBD1. The CDR3 extends over 14 amino acids. The V gene's germline CDR1 is SQVTM and CDR2 ANQGSEA. V lost 6 bases to trimming and J lost 4 bases; unmatched junction nucleotides: 11. The DNA for the CDR3 is TGCAGCGTGGCCGGGACAGCAGGGCTAGAGACCCAGTACTTC. This encodes CSVAGTAGLETQYF. Combining the CDR3 with reference TRBV29-1 and TRBJ2-5 gives the whole variable domain SAVISQKPSRDICQRGTSLTIQCQVDSQVTMMFWYRQQPGQSLTLIATANQGSEATYESGFVIDKFPISRPNLTFSTLTVSNMSPEDSSIYLCSVAGTAGLETQYFGPGTRLLVL.

On this clone: The junction does not match germline at one end; this may be a read error. The chain is built from TRBV29-1 and TRBJ2-3, with 13 bases fitting TRBD2. Per the germline V gene, CDR1 is SQVTM and CDR2 is ANQGSEA. This CDR3 has 15 amino acids. CDR3 amino acids: CSVEGTSGITDTQYF. The CDR3 bases are TGCAGCGTGGAAGGGACTAGCGGGATCACAGATACGCAGTATTTT.

This clone was counted once. V usage is TRBV15 and J usage is TRBJ1-4; D is possibly TRBD1 (5 bases). The germline CDR1 and CDR2 sequences are LNHNV and YYDKDF (reference sequence). V dropped 0 bases and J dropped 8 bases, with 13 bases sitting between them. The CDR3 sequence is 15 residues long. The CDR3: CATSRDRGLSEKLFF. The CDR3 DNA reads as TGTGCCACCAGCAGAGATAGGGGACTGAGCGAAAAACTGTTTTTT.

The chain is built from TRBV11-1 and TRBJ2-5; the D is unclear. CDR3 length: 13 residues. CDR1 SGHAT and CDR2 FQDESV come from the germline V gene (reference sequence). V lost 2 bases to trimming and J lost 1 base, with 5 bases between them. CDR3 amino acids: CASSLSGQETQYF. The CDR3 DNA is TGTGCCAGCAGCTTATCCGGCCAAGAGACCCAGTACTTC.

The chain recombines TRBV2 with TRBJ2-3; 9 bases line up with TRBD2. The CDR3 sequence is 15 residues long. Per the germline V gene, CDR1 is SNHLY and CDR2 is FYNNEI. V was pared by 6 bases and J by 2 bases, with 6 bases of the junction left unmatched. The CDR3 protein is CASRGTSSPTDTQYF. Here the CDR3 DNA reads TGTGCCAGCAGGGGGACTAGCAGTCCCACAGATACGCAGTATTTT.

This rearrangement joins TRBV30 to TRBJ2-7, with D perhaps matching TRBD2 (5 bases). Trimming removed 6 bases from V and 4 bases from J, with 7 bases in between. The CDR3 spans 10 residues. Germline V gene data show CDR1 as GTSNPN and CDR2 as SVGIG (reference sequence). CDR3 sequence: CACGEYEQYF. CDR3 in DNA: TGTGCCTGCGGGGAATACGAGCAGTACTTC.

The chain couples TRBV28 to TRBJ1-3; tentatively, D is TRBD1 (5 bases). Trimming took 5 bases from V and 8 from J, leaving 16 bases between them. The CDR3 loop spans 14 amino acids. Germline-derived CDR1 and CDR2 are MDHEN and SYDVKM. CDR3 region: CASSTAPGVDTIYF. The CDR3 DNA sequence: TGTGCCAGCAGTACCGCCCCGGGGGTGGACACCATATATTTT.